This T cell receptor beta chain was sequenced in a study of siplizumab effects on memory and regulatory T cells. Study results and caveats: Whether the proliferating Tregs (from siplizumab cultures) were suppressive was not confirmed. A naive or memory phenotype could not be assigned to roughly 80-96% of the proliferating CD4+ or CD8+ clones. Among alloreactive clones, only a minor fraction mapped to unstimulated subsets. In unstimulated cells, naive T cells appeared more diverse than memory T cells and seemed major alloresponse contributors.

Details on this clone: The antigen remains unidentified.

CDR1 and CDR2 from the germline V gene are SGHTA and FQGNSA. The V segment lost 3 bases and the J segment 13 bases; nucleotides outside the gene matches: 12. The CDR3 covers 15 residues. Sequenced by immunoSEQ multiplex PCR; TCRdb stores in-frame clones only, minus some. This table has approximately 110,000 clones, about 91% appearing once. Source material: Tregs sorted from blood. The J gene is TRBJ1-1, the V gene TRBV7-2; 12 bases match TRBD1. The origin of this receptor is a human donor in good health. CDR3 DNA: TGTGCCAGCAGCTTTACCGGGACAGGGGGCGTGGAGGGTTTCTTT. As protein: CASSFTGTGGVEGFF. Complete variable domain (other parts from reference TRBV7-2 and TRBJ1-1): GAGVSQSPSNKVTEKGKDVELRCDPISGHTALYWYRQSLGQGLEFLIYFQGNSAPDKSGLPSDRFSAERTGGSVSTLTIQRTQQEDSAVYLCASSFTGTGGVEGFFGQGTRLTVV.